The 7 T cell receptor beta chains presented below share a single source sample, sequenced in a study of T cells in Graves' hyperthyroidism and ophthalmopathy. TCR beta CDR3 sequences were amplified from RNA transcripts. The study used the HTBI primer set for a first-round RT-PCR of the TCR CDR3. TCRdb recomputed calls from the multiplex PCR reads with MiXCR, one row per CDR3 protein. The profile shows about 500,000 distinct CDR3 sequences, roughly 15% of them singletons. What was sequenced was blood. Receptor source: a woman between 18 and 29 years old with Graves' ophthalmopathy.

This clonotype was counted only a few times. The gene calls are TRBV6-1 and TRBJ2-1, with TRBD2 identical over 7 bases. The CDR3 runs to 16 residues. After removal of 6 bases from V and 6 bases from J, the junction contained 14 bases not matched to a gene. In germline, CDR1 is MNHNS, CDR2 SASEGT. CDR3 nucleotides: TGTGCCAGCAGATATATTAGCGGGTTGGGGGTCAATGAGCAGTTCTTC. Encoded protein: CASRYISGLGVNEQFF.

This clonotype was picked up many times. The rearrangement links TRBV7-9 to TRBJ2-7; 10 bases are a match to TRBD2. This CDR3 region has 16 residues. Germline values: CDR1 SEHNR, CDR2 FQNEAQ (reference sequence). Unmatched junction bases numbered 10, after V lost 6 bases and J lost 2 bases. CDR3 DNA sequence: TGTGCCAGCAGTTGGCAAAGCGGGGGGGATACCTACGAGCAGTACTTC. Its protein product is CASSWQSGGDTYEQYF. Full variable domain (outside the CDR3, taken from reference TRBV7-9 and TRBJ2-7): DTGVSQNPRHKITKRGQNVTFRCDPISEHNRLYWYRQTLGQGPEFLTYFQNEAQLEKSRLLSDRFSAERPKGSFSTLEIQRTEQGDSAMYLCASSWQSGGDTYEQYFGPGTRLTVT.

The chain carries TRBV3-1 and TRBJ2-1; D might be TRBD2 (5 bases). The CDR3 loop spans 16 amino acids. In germline, CDR1 is LGHDT, CDR2 YNNKEL (reference sequence). Trimming stripped 1 base from V and 5 bases from J, with 15 bases between. CDR3 protein: CASSQGRGKRNNEQFF. The CDR3 bases are TGTGCCAGCAGCCAAGGACGGGGAAAAAGAAACAATGAGCAGTTCTTC.

To note about this clonotype: A read error is possible here, since a much larger clone lies one base away. CDR3 in amino acids: CASSDTRGTQETRYF. In DNA form, the CDR3 reads TGTGCCAGCAGTGACACGCGGGGGACCCAAGAGACCCGGTACTTC. The chain uses TRBV2 and TRBJ2-5, with 7 positions matching TRBD2. This CDR3 is 15 amino acids long. CDR1 is SNHLY, CDR2 FYNNEI, per germline.

V gene TRBV20-1 combines with J gene TRBJ2-7; D is unclear. This CDR3 has 11 amino acids. Trimming left V 4 bases short and J 1 base short, with 5 bases between. Per the germline V gene, CDR1 is DFQATT and CDR2 is SNEGSKA (reference sequence). The CDR3 spells CSATGSYEQYF. CDR3 coding DNA: TGCAGTGCTACCGGGTCCTACGAGCAGTACTTC.

This clonotype was seen a handful of times. A much larger clone differs by one base, so this may be a read error. The chain combines TRBV11-2 with TRBJ2-1; 11 bases map to TRBD2. The CDR3 consists of 16 residues. Germline V gene data show CDR1 as SGHAT and CDR2 as FQNNGV. V dropped 2 bases and J dropped 5; count of bases not matched to a gene: 5. For the CDR3, the DNA is TGTGCCAGCAGCTTAAGACTAGCGGGATTCAACAATGAGCAGTTCTTC. It encodes CASSLRLAGFNNEQFF.

CDR3 protein: CASSPGTERGNTIYF. CDR3 coding DNA: TGTGCCAGCAGCCCCGGAACGGAACGAGGAAACACCATATATTTT. V is TRBV7-3 and J is TRBJ1-3; no definite D call. The CDR3 covers 15 residues. Per germline, CDR1 SGHTA and CDR2 FQGTGA. V was clipped by 5 bases and J by 4 bases, with 15 bases between them.